This TCR beta chain was identified during a study of cytomegalovirus exposure and HLA in healthy donors (dated by TCRdb to 2016 to 2017). With respect to the entire study: According to an earlier analysis of several hundred of the donors, 200 million or so T cells yielded roughly 110 million unique TCR beta sequences and approximately 300 Gb of sequence data. HLA typing included class I and class II loci at four-digit resolution. A later analysis re-examined previously published TCR beta repertoires from 610 or so donors and added high-resolution HLA genotyping to investigate patterns of TCR occurrence. An early release that covered more than 550 HLA-typed donors contained approximately 320 gigabases of sequencing data and tens of millions of unique TCR sequences. The T cell repertoires of several hundred subjects were profiled by immunosequencing and related to cytomegalovirus serostatus. Typing coverage varied by locus: about 620-640 donors for A, B, C, DRB1 and DQB1; roughly 510 for DQA1; around 610 for DPA1; roughly 450 for DPB1. Among the roughly 380 genotyped donors, under 90% belonged to the genetic ancestry cluster associated with self-reported Caucasian donors. In the later analysis, no new phenotypic data were used to find candidate immune exposures; instead, reliance was placed on TCR beta sequences and their occurrence across donors. The study was designed to test whether signatures of past pathogen exposure could be identified by cataloging public T cell receptors. Five DR-DQ haplotypes were treated as single units for association and clustering because of strong linkage in the cohort. Genome-wide SNP genotypes for about 60% of the roughly 670 donors were used in a later genetic analysis, which treated that subset as a discovery cohort. To predict cytomegalovirus infection status, the study brought together high-throughput TCR immunosequencing, statistical association of individual TCRs with disease status, and machine learning. Along with the roughly 670-subject first cohort, a separate validation cohort of over a hundred different subjects was used. Every repertoire in the discovery cohort had been generated on one and the same sequencing platform. An earlier analysis of several hundred of the donors used high-throughput TCR beta sequencing to judge whether each TCR beta V gene segment behaved as functional or pseudogenic. Donor age, sex, ethnicity and CMV serostatus were compiled alongside the repertoire data. Among a few hundred genotyped donors of the cohort, an average of roughly 240,000 unique TCR beta nucleotide sequences were sequenced per donor, roughly 20% of them non-productive. Summary of the overall study and its limitations: When HLA alleles, especially DR and DQ, strongly co-occurred, TCR associations were difficult to assign to individual alleles. Most TCR sequences were observed very rarely across donors, whereas some public TCRs were present in many individuals. According to a later genetic analysis, donors in an Asian-associated ancestry cluster had fewer N-insertions in productive TCRs than the roughly 700-donor mean. A later analysis reported that several top co-occurrence clusters appeared linked to parvovirus B19, influenza, CMV and Epstein-Barr virus. In a later analysis, more than 15,000 TCR beta sequences were associated with specific HLA alleles at a false discovery rate of 0.05. In a later analysis, the rate of TCR association differed among HLA loci, with DRB1 alleles having the most associated TCRs and HLA-C alleles having the fewest. A later analysis found that HLA-associated TCR beta chains were more clonally expanded and had lower generation probabilities than equally common non-associated chains. For the cohort, immune exposure information was limited to CMV serostatus. According to a later analysis, most CMV-associated TCR beta chains appeared to be HLA-restricted, and the HLA associations seemed to be driven largely by CMV exposure. It was suggested by the authors that the approach could potentially be generalized to other disease states and immunological phenotypes. A further reported finding was that TCR beta sequences accurately predicted the HLA-A and HLA-B alleles for most subjects in the first cohort. Because some donors lacked HLA typing at each locus, the association tests relied only on the typed subset. In a later genetic analysis, a missense DCLRE1C variant was associated with V-gene and J-gene trimming of TCR beta chains, and the association was replicated in an independent cohort. In the study, 150 to 200 TCR beta chains were listed as associated with cytomegalovirus. A group of highly shared sequence variants was considered likely to be a technical artifact of the sequencing pipeline. In this cohort, only TCR beta chains were sequenced, and detectable features were limited by the absence of alpha or paired-chain data. Linkage disequilibrium might explain the correlated functional status among segregating V segments, but an unknown experimental factor could not be excluded. In vitro tests confirmed that a few of the cytomegalovirus-associated TCR beta chains recognize cytomegalovirus antigens. In an earlier analysis of 500 to 650 of the donors, most TCR beta V segments appeared in productive rearrangements about 87% or about 30% of the time, broadly matching IMGT annotations. Because counts were too low, seventeen rarely observed V segments, including chromosome 9 orphons, were excluded from the earlier analysis of around 590 of the donors. The classifier was reported to diagnose cytomegalovirus status with high specificity and sensitivity in both the original cohort and the validation cohort. Presence/absence analyses assumed roughly uniform sequencing depth across donors, an assumption that may not hold.

The cohort comprised several hundred healthy bone marrow donors. At the time of sampling, all cohort members were nominally healthy, though unrecorded immune exposures were likely present. The donor tested CMV seropositive, placing the donor among the 290 or so seropositive members of the cohort. A peripheral blood sample was collected from each donor, and TCR beta sequencing was performed on peripheral blood mononuclear cells. Genomic DNA was extracted from the blood cell samples with the Qiagen DNeasy Blood Extraction Kit. Comments on this clone: What this receptor recognizes is not known. No base quality values were provided; no much bigger clone lies one nucleotide off.

The library was built by means of the immunoSEQ multiplex PCR assay. The multiplex PCR relied on a mix of 60 forward primers for TCR Vbeta segments and 13 reverse primers for TCR Jbeta segments. A multiplex PCR assay on genomic DNA amplified the CDR3 region of rearranged TCR beta genes. Amplified TCR beta libraries were sequenced as 87-base-pair reads on the Illumina HiSeq System. The authors processed their data as follows. Across the 500 to 700 repertoires, a later analysis counted around 80 million unique TCR beta chains, approximately 12 million of which were shared by at least two donors. Raw reads were error-corrected and collapsed into unique sequences with a nearest-neighbor algorithm that merged closely related sequences to remove PCR and sequencing errors. To assign V, D and J gene segments, CDR3 sequences were aligned to IMGT reference sequences. For a sequence to be retained, a match of at least six nucleotides to both a V gene segment and a J gene segment was required. A rearrangement counted as productive if the CDR3 had no stop codons and remained in frame with V and J, and every other rearrangement counted as non-productive. Following IMGT convention, CDR3 was defined as the stretch from the second conserved V-encoded cysteine up to the conserved J-encoded phenylalanine. The earlier analysis of about 610 of the donors excluded sequences that lacked an unambiguous match to a single V gene segment. An earlier analysis of 587 of the donors classified V segments as functional when productive rearrangements were above 56.7% and as segregating when the standard deviation between donors was above 5%. A statistical classification framework was built to diagnose cytomegalovirus status from the catalog of TCR beta chain sequences. V and J gene assignment, in a later analysis, came from comparing TCR nucleotide sequences with IMGT/GENE-DB human TR gene sequences. The TCRdist pipeline was used in a later analysis to assign CDR3 sequences and most-parsimonious VDJ recombination scenarios. In a later analysis, every TCR beta chain was defined by the combination of its CDR3 amino acid sequence and its V-gene family, and reads without a unique V-gene family were dropped. To address suspected cross-contamination and a sequencing artifact, a later analysis removed several hundred highly shared, low-generation-probability nucleotide sequences. For each public chain, a later analysis derived a clonal expansion index from normalized ranks of inferred template counts within each repertoire. In a later analysis, generation probabilities were computed using a VDJ recombination model fitted to out-of-frame rearrangements, and the results were checked against IGoR. Hypergeometric tests were used in a later analysis to score TCR-TCR, TCR-HLA and TCR-CMV co-occurrence, with a repertoire-size bias correction applied to the TCR pairs. A later analysis estimated false discovery rates by permuting HLA or CMV assignments 20 times. In a later analysis, co-occurring TCRs were grouped using DBSCAN, with TCRdist sequence similarity added in when clustering inside HLA-allele-positive subsets. Repertoires with fewer than 30,000 or more than 120,000 public chains, plus five repertoires with anomalous nucleotide sharing, were excluded from co-occurrence clustering. Held by TCRdb, this immuneACCESS table contains in-frame sequences only and omits some clones. Under half of the omission traces to an unresolved V gene where checked; the cause of the rest is unknown. D and trimming were read from the DNA, whereas the V and J calls and clone size are those reported in that table. The sample table contains under 200,000 clones; only one count was recorded for 75% to 90% of them. The biggest ten clones account for 6.3% of the sample.

This receptor was obtained from a middle-aged man in good health and CMV-seropositive. Sequencing used PBMCs.

CDR3 sequence: CASSLRTGQGNEKLFF. The nucleotide sequence reads TGTGCCAGCAGCTTACGTACAGGACAGGGAAATGAAAAACTGTTTTTT. Recombination linked TRBV7-6 to TRBJ1-4, and TRBD1 aligns with 8 junction nucleotides. The CDR3 goes from the cysteine to the phenylalanine over 16 residues. Only the CDR3 portion is preserved as DNA: 48 bases, with reading frame beginning at the first base. From a lookup of the germline V gene, CDR1 and CDR2 are SGHVS and FNYEAQ. V is pruned by 2 bases and J by 5 bases, leaving 7 bases of the junction without a gene match.